The 19 T cell receptor beta chains below were found in one sample sequenced in a study of regulatory T cells in long-lasting Graves disease. This sample's time point: newly diagnosed GD, antithyroid drugs for less than 3 months. PBMCs were the source of the RNA used for TCR sequencing. Both iRepertoire HTBI primers and Arm-PCR of CDR3 regions were used to build the TCR beta libraries. Via MiXCR, TCRdb re-called the multiplex PCR reads, giving one row per CDR3 protein. The table lists hundreds of thousands of distinct CDR3 sequences, roughly 16% of them singletons. Sequencing used peripheral blood mononuclear cells (PBMCs), obtained at new diagnosis, from a patient treated with antithyroid drugs. The receptors were sampled from a female donor with Graves disease.

The chain recombines TRBV11-2 with TRBJ2-1; perhaps TRBD1 as D (5 bases). The better agreement between TRBJ2-5 and the DNA end casts doubt on the J call. Germline values: CDR1 SGHAT, CDR2 FQNNGV. The CDR3 is made up of 19 amino acids. In DNA form, the CDR3 reads TGTGCCAGCAGCTTAAGTTTGGAGACAGACAACCCGGTACAAGAGACCCAGTACTTC. This codes for CASSLSLETDNPVQETQYF.

Many counts were recorded for this clonotype. The rearrangement joins TRBV2 to TRBJ2-3, with D possibly matching TRBD2 (6 bases). The CDR3 totals 16 residues. V was trimmed by 3 bases and J by 3 bases, leaving 16 bases between them. CDR1 is SNHLY and CDR2 is FYNNEI in the germline V gene. The CDR3 DNA sequence: TGTGCCAGCAGTGATCTCGGGCCGGGGGAGACAGATACGCAGTATTTT. Its translation: CASSDLGPGETDTQYF.

The rearrangement uses TRBV6-9 and TRBJ2-2, with 8 nucleotides matching TRBD1. J gave up 1 base and V 3 bases, and 4 bases lay outside the gene matches. The CDR3 extends over 16 amino acids. Germline-derived CDR1 and CDR2 are MNHGY and SVAAGI. The CDR3, as DNA: TGTGCCAGCAGTTACAGGGACAGGAGGAACACCGGGGAGCTGTTTTTT. Translation gives CASSYRDRRNTGELFF.

In its sample, this clonotype was seen many times. This chain joins TRBV20-1 and TRBJ2-1; 14 bases match TRBD2. Germline CDR1 DFQATT, CDR2 SNEGSKA (reference sequence). This CDR3 contains 15 residues. V lost 4 bases and J lost 8; bases outside the gene matches: 7. Written as DNA, the CDR3 is TGCAGTGCTAAACCGGGACTAGCGGGAGTGGATGAGCAGTTCTTC. Amino acid sequence: CSAKPGLAGVDEQFF.

This clonotype was counted a few times. This chain's CDR3 is CASSSLTGAAETQYF. CDR3 DNA: TGTGCCAGCAGTTCCCTCACGGGGGCTGCAGAGACCCAGTACTTC. The V call is TRBV28, the J call TRBJ2-1, with D tentatively TRBD1 or TRBD2 (6 bases each). The J call is uncertain, as TRBJ2-5 better fits the DNA end. The CDR3 spans 15 residues. Per the germline V gene, CDR1 is MDHEN and CDR2 is SYDVKM.

This clonotype came up many times. The chain joins TRBV3-1 to TRBJ2-5; no definite D call. The length of the CDR3 is 12 residues. Germline assignment: CDR1 LGHDT and CDR2 YNNKEL (reference sequence). Trimming took off 3 bases at V and 3 bases at J, with 5 bases between the two ends. DNA of the CDR3: TGTGCCAGCAGCCAGTACGAAGAGACCCAGTACTTC. It is translated as CASSQYEETQYF.

This clonotype occurred many times. Germline and junction disagree at one end, which may indicate a read error. V is TRBV6-1 and J is TRBJ2-1, with TRBD1 as a possible D gene (6 bases). Per the germline V gene, CDR1 is MNHNS and CDR2 is SASEGT. The CDR3 is 13 residues long. CDR3 region: CACSRGGYNEQFF. CDR3 coding DNA: TGTGCCTGCAGCCGAGGGGGATACAATGAGCAGTTCTTC.

The chain combines TRBV4-2 with TRBJ1-5; perhaps TRBD1 as D (6 bases). The CDR3 contains 16 residues. CDR1 and CDR2 from the germline V gene are LGHNA and YNFKEQ. Trimming took off 1 base at V and 5 bases at J, with 15 bases between the two ends. In DNA form, the CDR3 reads TGTGCCAGCAGCCAAGTATTGGGGGGCCTTTATCAGCCCCAGCATTTT. Its translation is CASSQVLGGLYQPQHF.

Many counts were recorded for this clonotype. The chain carries TRBV20-1 and TRBJ2-7, with D possibly TRBD2 on 6 matching bases. This CDR3 is 14 amino acids long. Per the germline V gene, CDR1 is DFQATT and CDR2 is SNEGSKA (reference sequence). Deletions cut 0 bases from V and 2 bases from J, with 11 bases between. CDR3 sequence: CSARDPLAPYEQYF. The CDR3 DNA is TGCAGTGCTAGAGATCCCCTAGCGCCCTACGAGCAGTACTTC.

This clonotype occurred many times. This rearrangement joins TRBV7-9 to TRBJ2-2; D is uncertain. V was shortened by 3 bases and J by 2 bases, with 4 bases between the two germline ends. Germline V gene data show CDR1 as SEHNR and CDR2 as FQNEAQ (reference sequence). CDR3 length: 13 amino acids. This CDR3 is CASSFPNTGELFF. The CDR3 nucleotides read TGTGCCAGCAGCTTCCCCAACACCGGGGAGCTGTTTTTT.

The chain couples TRBV18 to TRBJ2-7; TRBD1 agrees at 8 bases. V was clipped by 3 bases and J by 5 bases; unmatched bases: 0. This CDR3 has 12 residues. Germline V gene sequence: CDR1 KGHSH, CDR2 LQKENI. CDR3 region: CASSPTGDEQYF. CDR3 coding DNA: TGTGCCAGCTCACCGACAGGGGACGAGCAGTACTTC.

Notes on this clonotype: The junction shows a germline mismatch at one end, possibly a read error. The chain couples TRBV6-1 to TRBJ2-5; TRBD2 aligns across 8 bases. The CDR3 sequence is 14 residues long. CDR1 MNHNS and CDR2 SASEGT come from the germline V gene. CDR3 loop: CASSETGQRETQHF. In DNA form, the CDR3 reads TGTGCCAGCAGTGAAACAGGACAGCGGGAGACCCAGCACTTC.

A word on this clonotype: Being one base from a much bigger clone, this may be a read error. For the CDR3, the DNA is TGTGCCAGCTGGACAGGAACCGAAAACATTCAGTACTTC. As protein: CASWTGTENIQYF. The chain is built from TRBV6-1 and TRBJ2-4; the match to TRBD1 covers 7 bases. The germline V gene encodes CDR1 MNHNS and CDR2 SASEGT. V lost 8 bases, J lost 5 bases, and 6 bases stayed unmatched. The CDR3 is 13 amino acids.

The genes are TRBV29-1 and TRBJ2-2; D possibly corresponds to TRBD2 (6 bases). CDR1 is SQVTM and CDR2 is ANQGSEA in the germline V gene. The CDR3 loop spans 15 amino acids. V lost 6 bases, J lost 0 bases, and 14 bases lay in between. The CDR3 coding sequence is TGCAGCGTCCTGGGGGGTGTTTCGAACACCGGGGAGCTGTTTTTT. Amino acids: CSVLGGVSNTGELFF.

Points on this clonotype: This may be a read error, as it is one base from a much larger clone. The chain recombines TRBV7-2 with TRBJ2-1; a weak D match, TRBD2 (5 bases). The DNA end is a closer match to TRBJ2-5, so the J assignment may be wrong. The germline gives CDR1 SGHTA, CDR2 FQGNSA. The CDR3 contains 15 residues. The CDR3 coding sequence is TGTGCCAGCAGCATCCAAGTAGACGGGAAAGAGACCCAGTACTTC. Translation: CASSIQVDGKETQYF.

This clonotype appeared a few times. The gene calls are TRBV19 and TRBJ2-1; no firm D call. The CDR3 totals 14 residues. Looked up from germline, CDR1 is LNHDA and CDR2 is SQIVND (reference sequence). V lost 3 bases to trimming and J lost 3 bases, with 9 bases between them. The CDR3 is CASSIDTIYNEQFF. For the CDR3, the DNA is TGTGCCAGTAGTATTGACACGATCTACAATGAGCAGTTCTTC.

In its sample, this clonotype was seen a few times. The chain combines TRBV6-1 with TRBJ2-2, with D perhaps matching TRBD2 (5 bases). CDR1 is MNHNS and CDR2 is SASEGT in the germline V gene. The CDR3 sequence is 16 residues long. Trimming removed 8 bases at V and 2 bases at J, with 18 bases between. The CDR3 sequence: CASRRGSSANTGELFF. The CDR3 DNA is TGTGCCAGCCGTCGCGGGTCGAGCGCTAACACCGGGGAGCTGTTTTTT.

There are many counts of this clonotype. The V gene is TRBV20-1, the J gene TRBJ2-7; D tentatively fits TRBD1 or TRBD2 (5 bases each). Per the germline V gene, CDR1 is DFQATT and CDR2 is SNEGSKA (reference sequence). V shed 6 bases and J shed 2 bases, with 20 bases lying between them. The CDR3 loop spans 15 amino acids. Here the CDR3 reads CSATLGDREAYEQYF. The CDR3, as DNA: TGCAGTGCCACCCTCGGGGACCGCGAAGCCTACGAGCAGTACTTC.

This clonotype was picked up many times. The chain couples TRBV28 to TRBJ1-2; D not certain. CDR1 and CDR2 (germline): MDHEN, SYDVKM. The V end was cut by 7 bases, the J end by 3 bases, with 9 bases between. The CDR3 sequence is 12 residues long. The CDR3 is CASMRVDYGYTF. In nucleotides, the CDR3 is TGTGCCAGCATGCGGGTTGACTATGGCTACACCTTC.